This T cell receptor (beta chain) stems from a study of cytomegalovirus exposure and HLA in healthy donors. This CDR3 has 12 residues. Trimming stripped 3 bases from V and 5 bases from J, with 7 bases between. Germline CDR1 and CDR2: SNHLY and FYNNEI. 13 Jbeta primers and 60 Vbeta primers were used for the PCR. Sequenced by immunoSEQ multiplex PCR; TCRdb stores in-frame clones only, minus some. The table lists about 90,000 clones, roughly 71% of them singletons. The chain uses TRBV2 and TRBJ1-2, with a possible D match to TRBD1 (5 bases). The material sequenced was PBMCs. The TCR originated in a woman aged 18 to 35 in good health and CMV-seropositive. The CDR3 sequence: CASSEGGYGYTF. In DNA form, the CDR3 reads TGTGCCAGCAGTGAGGGGGGGTATGGCTACACCTTC. Full variable domain (remainder filled in from reference TRBV2 and TRBJ1-2): EPEVTQTPSHQVTQMGQEVILRCVPISNHLYFYWYRQILGQKVEFLVSFYNNEISEKSEIFDDQFSVERPDGSNFTLKIRSTKLEDSAMYFCASSEGGYGYTFGSGTRLTVV.